Each of the 12 T cell receptor beta chains below was sequenced from the same sample in a study of T-cell memory formation after mild COVID-19. TCRdb re-called the 5' RACE reads with MiXCR, one entry per CDR3 protein. The table includes roughly 400,000 distinct CDR3 sequences, less than 25% detected once. The specimen sequenced was PBMCs or a T cell subset sorted from them (not recorded which). All receptors derive from an adult woman who had mild COVID-19 (a few samples of this study predate the infection). Cell type and time point are not known.

This clonotype came up a few times. V and J are TRBV20-1 and TRBJ2-7; 7 bases map to TRBD1. The V and J ends lost 6 bases and 2 bases, in that order; junction bases with no gene match: 7. Germline V gene lookup returns CDR1 DFQATT and CDR2 SNEGSKA (reference sequence). The CDR3 length is 13 residues. DNA of the CDR3: TGCAGTGCCCTGACAGGGCAGACCTACGAGCAGTACTTC. Its protein is CSALTGQTYEQYF.

The J gene is TRBJ2-7, the V gene TRBV6-2 or TRBV6-3; D tentatively reads TRBD1 or TRBD2 (5 bases each). V dropped 2 bases and J dropped 5 bases, with 7 bases sitting between them. The V gene's germline CDR1 is MNHEY and CDR2 SVGEGT. The CDR3 spans 12 residues. CDR3 DNA: TGTGCCAGCAGTTACGGGGGAAACGAGCAGTACTTC. It specifies CASSYGGNEQYF.

This clonotype was seen only a few times. The chain recombines TRBV7-9 with TRBJ2-5; D is undetermined. CDR1 is SEHNR, CDR2 FQNEAQ, per germline (reference sequence). This CDR3 has 11 amino acids. V was clipped by 4 bases and J by 4 bases, with 4 bases between them. CDR3 DNA: TGTGCCAGCAGCTCTTTAGAGACCCAGTACTTC. Its translation: CASSSLETQYF.

The chain carries TRBV7-6 and TRBJ1-1; the match to TRBD1 covers 7 bases. The junction had 10 bases not matched to a gene; V was cut back by 4 bases and J by 2 bases. Germline-derived CDR1 and CDR2 are SGHVS and FNYEAQ. This CDR3 comprises 16 residues. CDR3: CASSSPSGQRNTEAFF. The CDR3 DNA sequence: TGTGCCAGCAGCTCACCTTCGGGACAGAGAAACACTGAAGCTTTCTTT.

The chain employs TRBV2 and TRBJ2-2, with TRBD1 matching over 10 bases. V lost 6 bases and J lost 3; bases outside the gene matches: 13. The germline CDR1 and CDR2 sequences are SNHLY and FYNNEI. The CDR3 contains 18 residues. The CDR3 nucleotides are TGTGCCAGCAGGAGCGTCCCGGGACAGGGGCGGGACACCGGGGAGCTGTTTTTT. Its translation is CASRSVPGQGRDTGELFF.

The V call is TRBV18, the J call TRBJ2-1, with D perhaps TRBD1 (6 bases). CDR1 is KGHSH, CDR2 LQKENI, per germline. Trimming pared 6 bases from V and 2 bases from J, leaving 20 bases between. The length of the CDR3 is 17 residues. This CDR3 is CASSPPNRASTYNEQFF. CDR3 DNA: TGTGCCAGCTCTCCTCCGAACAGGGCCTCCACCTACAATGAGCAGTTCTTC. Full variable domain (remainder filled in from reference TRBV18 and TRBJ2-1): NAGVMQNPRHLVRRRGQEARLRCSPMKGHSHVYWYRQLPEEGLKFMVYLQKENIIDESGMPKERFSAEFPKEGPSILRIQQVVRGDSAAYFCASSPPNRASTYNEQFFGPGTRLTVL.

The gene calls are TRBV7-3 and TRBJ1-1, with a weak D call TRBD1 (6 bases). The germline V and J ends were trimmed by 5 bases and 1 base, with 11 bases remaining between them. Germline V gene sequence: CDR1 SGHTA, CDR2 FQGTGA. The CDR3 length is 14 residues. The CDR3 DNA reads TGTGCCAGCAGCACACAGGGAAGGAACACTGAAGCTTTCTTT. Its protein product is CASSTQGRNTEAFF.

In this sample, this clonotype turned up a few times. This chain uses TRBV20-1 with TRBJ2-7; 8 positions agree with TRBD1. With V trimmed by 0 bases and J by 7 bases, 8 bases remained unmatched. This CDR3 comprises 14 residues. In germline, CDR1 is DFQATT, CDR2 SNEGSKA (reference sequence). CDR3 in DNA: TGCAGTGCTAGAGATGTCCAGGGGGCAGGGGAGCAGTACTTC. This translates into CSARDVQGAGEQYF.

This clonotype was detected a few times. The chain has TRBV25-1 and TRBJ2-2; 8 bases are a match to TRBD1. V dropped 3 bases and J dropped 7; count of bases not matched to a gene: 10. The CDR3 covers 16 residues. Germline V gives CDR1 MGHDK, CDR2 SYGVNS. CDR3 loop: CASSDSGRGLGGELFF. As DNA, the CDR3 is TGTGCCAGCAGTGACTCGGGCAGGGGGCTGGGCGGGGAGCTGTTTTTT.

The table lists this clonotype with a few counts. V usage is TRBV5-1 and J usage is TRBJ2-2; D is unresolved. This CDR3 region has 14 residues. Trimming stripped 5 bases from V and 5 bases from J, with 13 bases between. CDR1 and CDR2 (germline): SGHRS, YFSETQ. The CDR3 loop reads CASRAQVGTGELFF. In DNA form, the CDR3 reads TGCGCCAGCAGGGCGCAGGTGGGGACCGGGGAGCTGTTTTTT.

This clonotype was observed a few times. This sequence joins TRBV4-1 and TRBJ2-3; D unresolved. Germline-derived CDR1 and CDR2 are MGHRA and YSYEKL. This CDR3 is 14 amino acids long. The germline V and J ends were trimmed by 0 bases and 6 bases, with 10 bases remaining between them. The CDR3 sequence is CASSQDGIYDTQYF. CDR3 DNA sequence: TGCGCCAGCAGCCAAGATGGGATTTATGATACGCAGTATTTT.

There are many counts of this clonotype. J is TRBJ1-5 and V is TRBV20-1, with 8 positions matching TRBD1. The CDR3 runs to 13 residues. Germline CDR1 reads DFQATT; CDR2 reads SNEGSKA (reference sequence). V lost 6 bases and J lost 7; bases outside the gene matches: 8. CDR3 nucleotides: TGCAGTGCCCAGGACAGGGCCACCCAGCCCCAGCATTTT. This translates into CSAQDRATQPQHF.